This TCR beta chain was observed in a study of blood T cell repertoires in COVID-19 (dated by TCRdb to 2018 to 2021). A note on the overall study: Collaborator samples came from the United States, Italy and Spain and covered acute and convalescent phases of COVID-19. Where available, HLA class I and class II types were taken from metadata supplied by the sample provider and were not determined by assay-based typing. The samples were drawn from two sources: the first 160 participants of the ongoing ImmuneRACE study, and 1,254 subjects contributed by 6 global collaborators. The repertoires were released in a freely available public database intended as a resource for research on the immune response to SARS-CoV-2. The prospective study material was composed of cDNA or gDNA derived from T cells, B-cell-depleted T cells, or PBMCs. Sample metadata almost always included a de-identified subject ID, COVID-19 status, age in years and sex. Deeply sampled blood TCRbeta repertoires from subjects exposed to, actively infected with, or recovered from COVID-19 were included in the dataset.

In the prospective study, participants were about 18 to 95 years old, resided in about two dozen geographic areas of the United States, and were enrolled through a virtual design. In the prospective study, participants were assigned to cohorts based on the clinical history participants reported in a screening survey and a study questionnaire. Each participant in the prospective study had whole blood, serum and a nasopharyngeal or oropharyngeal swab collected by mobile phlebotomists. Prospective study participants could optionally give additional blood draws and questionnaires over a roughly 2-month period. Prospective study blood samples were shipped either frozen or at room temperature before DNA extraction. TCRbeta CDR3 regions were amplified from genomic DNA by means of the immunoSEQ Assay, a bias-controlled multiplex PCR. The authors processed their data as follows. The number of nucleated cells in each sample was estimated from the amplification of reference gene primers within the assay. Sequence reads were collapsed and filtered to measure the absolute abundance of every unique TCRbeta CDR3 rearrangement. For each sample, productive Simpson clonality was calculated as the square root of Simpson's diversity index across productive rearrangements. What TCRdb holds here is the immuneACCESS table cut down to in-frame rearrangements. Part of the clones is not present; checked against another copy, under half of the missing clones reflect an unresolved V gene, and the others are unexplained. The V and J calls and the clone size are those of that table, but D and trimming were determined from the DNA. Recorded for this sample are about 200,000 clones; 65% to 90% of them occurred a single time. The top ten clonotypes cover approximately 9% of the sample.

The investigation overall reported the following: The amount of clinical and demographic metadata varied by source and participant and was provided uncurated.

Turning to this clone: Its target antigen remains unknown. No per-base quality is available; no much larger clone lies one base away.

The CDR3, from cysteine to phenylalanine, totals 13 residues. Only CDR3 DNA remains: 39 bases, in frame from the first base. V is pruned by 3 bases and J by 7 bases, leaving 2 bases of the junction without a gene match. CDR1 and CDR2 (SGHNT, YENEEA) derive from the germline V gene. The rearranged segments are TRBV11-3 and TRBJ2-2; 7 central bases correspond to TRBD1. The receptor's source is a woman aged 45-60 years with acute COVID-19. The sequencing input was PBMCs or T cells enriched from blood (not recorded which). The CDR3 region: CASSFAGGGELFF. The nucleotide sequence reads TGTGCCAGCAGCTTTGCAGGGGGCGGGGAGCTGTTTTTT.